The sequence of this T cell receptor (beta chain) was determined in a study of beta chain features in type 1 diabetes. Study information: Cell yields, gender and age were similar in healthy donors and patients. Sorted cells from all samples, numbering 95 million to 140 million, were examined.

V gave up 0 bases and J gave up 9 bases, with 6 bases separating them. Germline-derived CDR1 and CDR2 are SGHDN and FVKESK. The CDR3 is 12 residues long. CD45RO/CCR7/CD25/CD127/CD95/CD27 sorting isolated CD4+ naive, central memory, regulatory and stem cell-like memory cells. This clone was observed many times. What it recognizes is unknown. Expressed TCRB transcripts were sequenced because the entire RNA isolate underwent reverse transcription. The data were produced by immunoSEQ multiplex PCR, yet TCRdb's version contains in-frame clones alone and is incomplete. The sample holds about 320,000 clones, around 15% seen once. Study-wide results and caveats: With patients and controls alike, PCR might favor shorter templates to an equal degree.

Specimen: central memory CD4+ T cells from blood. This sequence originates from a man aged 25-45 years in good health. The genes are TRBV14 and TRBJ2-1; maybe TRBD1 (5 bases). CDR3 nucleotide sequence: TGTGCCAGCAGCCAAGATAGGGGTGAGCAGTTCTTC. As protein: CASSQDRGEQFF. Full variable domain (rest looked up from reference TRBV14 and TRBJ2-1): EAGVTQFPSHSVIEKGQTVTLRCDPISGHDNLYWYRRVMGKEIKFLLHFVKESKQDESGMPNNRFLAERTGGTYSTLKVQPAELEDSGVYFCASSQDRGEQFFGPGTRLTVL.